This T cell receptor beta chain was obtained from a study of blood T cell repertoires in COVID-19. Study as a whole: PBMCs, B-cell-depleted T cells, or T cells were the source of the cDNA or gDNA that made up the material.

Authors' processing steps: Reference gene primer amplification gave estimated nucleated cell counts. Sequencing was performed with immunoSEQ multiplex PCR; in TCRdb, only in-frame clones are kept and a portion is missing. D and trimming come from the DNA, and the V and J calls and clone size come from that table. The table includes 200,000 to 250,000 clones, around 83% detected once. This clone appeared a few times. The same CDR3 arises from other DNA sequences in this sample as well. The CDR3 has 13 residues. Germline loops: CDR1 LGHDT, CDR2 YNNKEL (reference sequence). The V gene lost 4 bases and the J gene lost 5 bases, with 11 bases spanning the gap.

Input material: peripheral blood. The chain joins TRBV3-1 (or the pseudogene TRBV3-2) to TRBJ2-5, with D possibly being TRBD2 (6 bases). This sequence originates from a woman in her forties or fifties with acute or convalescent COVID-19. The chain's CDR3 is CASSPGRGETQYF. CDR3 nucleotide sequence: TGTGCCAGCAGCCCTGGACGGGGGGAGACCCAGTACTTC.